Below, 4 T cell receptor beta chains from the same sample are listed, as sequenced in a study of immune heterogeneity within non-small cell lung tumors. Multiplex PCR with 32 V and 13 J primers amplified TCR beta CDR3. MiXCR, applied by TCRdb to the multiplex PCR reads, yields one record per CDR3 protein. The sample holds more than 2,000 distinct CDR3 sequences, 23% seen once. As template, the study used bulk tumor genomic DNA at 600 ng per sample. During surgery, each primary tumor gave multiple biopsies spaced as far apart as possible. Curative surgery was performed on patients who had untreated, newly diagnosed non-small cell lung cancer. Sequenced input: lung tumor tissue. The receptor source for this set is a man between 35 and 55 years old with non-small cell lung cancer.

By frequency in the sample, this clonotype is medium-sized. The CDR3 bases are TGCAGTGCTAGAGATTGGGGCTCGTGGACTAGGAGCTCCTACGAGCAGTACTTC. Translating it yields CSARDWGSWTRSSYEQYF. The rearrangement links TRBV20-1 to TRBJ2-7; 7 bases fit TRBD2. Trimming at V came to 0 bases and at J to 0 bases, leaving 14 bases not matched to a gene. Germline V gene lookup returns CDR1 DFQATT and CDR2 SNEGSKA (reference sequence). This CDR3 has 18 residues.

This clonotype is medium-sized in the sample. The V call is TRBV27, the J call TRBJ1-2, with TRBD1 as a possible D gene (6 bases). Germline values: CDR1 MNHEY, CDR2 SMNVEV (reference sequence). The CDR3 is 12 residues long. Trimming removed 4 bases at V and 8 bases at J, with 11 bases between. DNA of the CDR3: TGTGCCAGCAGTTCCCTGAGGGGGGGCTACACCTTC. This sequence encodes CASSSLRGGYTF.

This clonotype is medium-sized (0.01 to 0.1%) within its sample. CDR3 in amino acids: CASIRFNEQYF. The CDR3, as DNA: TGTGCCAGCATCAGGTTCAACGAGCAGTACTTC. This chain joins TRBV6-1 and TRBJ2-7; D gene uncertain. Deletions cut 7 bases from V and 5 bases from J, with 9 bases between. This CDR3 region has 11 residues. Germline CDR1 reads MNHNS; CDR2 reads SASEGT.

Judged by abundance, this clonotype is medium-sized. The chain is built from TRBV20-1 and TRBJ1-5; D not certain. The CDR3 contains 16 residues. CDR1 DFQATT and CDR2 SNEGSKA come from the germline V gene (reference sequence). Trimming shortened V by 0 bases and J by 0 bases, and 12 bases separated the two germline ends. The CDR3 DNA reads TGCAGTGCTAGAGATCGGTTGGGGTATAGCAATCAGCCCCAGCATTTT. This sequence encodes CSARDRLGYSNQPQHF.